This is a list of T cell receptor beta chains from one sample in a study of OX40 agonist ivuxolimab in advanced cancers. The repertoire was sequenced with immunoSEQ multiplex PCR; TCRdb's copy has only in-frame clones and lacks some. The table records around 53,000 clones, 85% of them present only once. Sample: CD4+ or CD8+ T cells sorted from blood, taken in a trial of the OX40 agonist ivuxolimab. Receptors originate from an adult with an advanced solid tumor such as melanoma, head and neck, liver or kidney cancer. Each CDR3 is given with its conserved first and last residue. The D gene is left open where the match is weak. The size field is filled for only some rows; it gives once, few, many or a size class.

J	size	V	D	DNA	CDR3
TRBJ2-7	.	TRBV5-1	TRBD1	TGCGCCAGCAGCCACGGACAGGGCCCTAACGAGCAGTACTTC	CASSHGQGPNEQYF
TRBJ1-5	.	TRBV27	TRBD1	TGTGCCAGCGCTTTAGGACAGGGAAGCAATCAGCCCCAGCATTTT	CASALGQGSNQPQHF
TRBJ2-2	once	TRBV7-7	.	TGTGCCAGCAGCTTAGGGGGGGACGGGGAGCTGTTTTTT	CASSLGGDGELFF
TRBJ2-5	once	TRBV6-5	.	TGTGCCAGCAGTTACTCAGCCTTAGGGGAGACCCAGTACTTC	CASSYSALGETQYF
TRBJ1-6	few	TRBV9	.	TGTGCCAGCAGCGTAGGGACCGACCGCAACGGACCCCTCCACTTT	CASSVGTDRNGPLHF
TRBJ2-3	once	TRBV7-6	.	TGTGCCAGCAGCTTAGCCGGGGCGGAGCCCGGCACAGATACGCAGTATTTT	CASSLAGAEPGTDTQYF
TRBJ1-1	few	TRBV7-9	.	TGTGCCAGCAGCTACGACCCGAACACTGAAGCTTTCTTT	CASSYDPNTEAFF
TRBJ1-3	.	TRBV4-1	TRBD1	TGCGCCAGCAGCCAGGAGGGGGCGTCTGGAAACACCATATATTTT	CASSQEGASGNTIYF
TRBJ1-6	few	TRBV5-4	.	TGTGCCAGCAGCGGAGGGCTAGGGGGATCACCCCTCCACTTT	CASSGGLGGSPLHF
TRBJ1-4	.	TRBV6-9	.	TGTGCCAGCAGTAACCGGTACTCCGCAACTAATGAAAAACTGTTTTTT	CASSNRYSATNEKLFF
TRBJ1-5	once	TRBV15	.	TGTGCCACCAGCCCATTCTCTACCAATCAGCCCCAGCATTTT	CATSPFSTNQPQHF
TRBJ1-2	.	TRBV7-9	.	TGTGCCAGCAGCACATCTTGGGCAGGGCAGGCGCGCTATGGCTACACCTTC	CASSTSWAGQARYGYTF
TRBJ1-2	.	TRBV19	.	TGTGCCAGTAGTATAGAGCCAGGTCCCTATGGCTACACCTTC	CASSIEPGPYGYTF
TRBJ1-5	.	TRBV25-1	TRBD1	TGTGCCAGCAGTGGCGGACAGGGCGTTAGCAATCAGCCCCAGCATTTT	CASSGGQGVSNQPQHF
TRBJ2-7	.	TRBV6-5	.	TGTGCCAGCTGGTCGGGGGGCCCCTACGAGCAGTACTTC	CASWSGGPYEQYF
TRBJ1-1	.	TRBV29-1	.	TGCAGCGTTGAGGTTAACAGAGAAGCTTTCTTT	CSVEVNREAFF
TRBJ2-2	.	TRBV6-5	.	TGTGCCAGCAGTAAGGGGTCCGGGGAGCTGTTTTTT	CASSKGSGELFF
TRBJ2-7	once	TRBV10-3	.	TGTGCCATCAGTGAGTCGGCAGGGGAGACGTACTTC	CAISESAGETYF
TRBJ1-1	.	TRBV27	.	TGTGCCAGCAGTTTTGGGACCGTGAACACTGAAGCTTTCTTT	CASSFGTVNTEAFF
TRBJ2-2	.	TRBV5-6	.	TGTGCCAGTTCCCGACAGAACACCGGGGAGCTGTTTTTT	CASSRQNTGELFF
TRBJ1-2	.	TRBV2	TRBD1	TGTGCCAGCGAGGGGGACAGGGGGTTCTATGGCTACACCTTC	CASEGDRGFYGYTF
TRBJ1-4	.	TRBV5-6	TRBD1	TGTGCCAGCAGCTCCCCGGGACAGGGGGCCTTCAATGAAAAACTGTTTTTT	CASSSPGQGAFNEKLFF
TRBJ1-4	few	TRBV9	.	TGTGCCAGCAGCCCCGACAGCTATAATGAAAAACTGTTTTTT	CASSPDSYNEKLFF
TRBJ2-1	.	TRBV11-2	.	TGTGCCAGCAGCTTAGGGGACAATGAGCAGTTCTTC	CASSLGDNEQFF
TRBJ1-2	.	TRBV13	.	TGTGCCAGCAGCTTCCCAGGGCCACACTATGGCTACACCTTC	CASSFPGPHYGYTF
TRBJ1-5	.	TRBV20-1	.	TGCAGTGCGGGGGATCAGCCCCAGCATTTT	CSAGDQPQHF
TRBJ2-5	.	TRBV27	.	TGTGCCAGCAGTTTCGGATCGTACCAAGAGACCCAGTACTTC	CASSFGSYQETQYF
TRBJ1-6	.	TRBV5-6	.	TGTGCCAGCAGCCGGGAACCCCCGTCAAGGGAGCATAATTCACCCCTCCACTTT	CASSREPPSREHNSPLHF
TRBJ2-7	.	TRBV28	.	TGTGCAATCCAGGGGGGTCGGGAGCAGTACTTC	CAIQGGREQYF
TRBJ2-7	few	TRBV11-2	TRBD2	TGTGCCAGCTGGGGGGGTAACTCCTACGAGCAGTACTTC	CASWGGNSYEQYF
TRBJ2-1	.	TRBV28	.	TGTGCCAGCAGTTTAATTGGAGGATACAATGAGCAGTTCTTC	CASSLIGGYNEQFF
TRBJ2-7	.	TRBV7-6	TRBD1	TGTGCCAGCAGCCCGGGACAGGGTACTTACGAGCAGTACTTC	CASSPGQGTYEQYF
TRBJ2-3	.	TRBV28	TRBD2	TGTGCCAGCAGTCACACTAGCGGGGGGGCGGTAGATACGCAGTATTTT	CASSHTSGGAVDTQYF
TRBJ2-1	.	TRBV29-1	.	TGCAGCGTCCCCAGTCACAATGAGCAGTTCTTC	CSVPSHNEQFF
TRBJ2-2	.	TRBV6-6	TRBD1	TGTGCCAGCACAGGGGGTGTAGACACCGGGGAGCTGTTTTTT	CASTGGVDTGELFF
TRBJ1-5	.	TRBV15	.	TGTGCCACCAGCAGTTTTACCAATCAGCCCCAGCATTTT	CATSSFTNQPQHF
TRBJ1-5	.	TRBV5-3	TRBD1	TGTGCCAGAAGCTACGGGACAGGAGGTCAGCCCCAGCATTTT	CARSYGTGGQPQHF